The present T cell receptor (beta chain) was sequenced within a study of blood T cells in healthy people across ages. Study findings and constraints: The study lacked donor CMV status, which possibly confounded expanded clonotype changes.

For every donor, a draw yielded approximately 9.9 milliliters of peripheral blood. This clonotype was detected only a few times. The antigen is unknown. Germline CDR1 MNHNY, CDR2 SVGAGI (reference sequence). CDR3 size: 13 residues. Trimming pared 7 bases from V and 5 bases from J, leaving 12 bases between. Through a sample-barcoded 5' primer and a J-beta primer mix, a second PCR was run for roughly 6 to 12 cycles. TCRdb reanalysed the 5' RACE reads using MiXCR and keeps one entry per CDR3 protein. The sample contains about 1.5 million distinct CDR3 sequences, about 42% of which appear only once. This chain connects TRBV6-6 to TRBJ2-1; D might be TRBD2 (5 bases). The sequence came from a woman between 18 and 29 years old in good health. The sample comprised blood. The CDR3 region is CASKASGNNEQFF. CDR3 in DNA: TGTGCCAGCAAGGCCTCCGGGAACAATGAGCAGTTCTTC.